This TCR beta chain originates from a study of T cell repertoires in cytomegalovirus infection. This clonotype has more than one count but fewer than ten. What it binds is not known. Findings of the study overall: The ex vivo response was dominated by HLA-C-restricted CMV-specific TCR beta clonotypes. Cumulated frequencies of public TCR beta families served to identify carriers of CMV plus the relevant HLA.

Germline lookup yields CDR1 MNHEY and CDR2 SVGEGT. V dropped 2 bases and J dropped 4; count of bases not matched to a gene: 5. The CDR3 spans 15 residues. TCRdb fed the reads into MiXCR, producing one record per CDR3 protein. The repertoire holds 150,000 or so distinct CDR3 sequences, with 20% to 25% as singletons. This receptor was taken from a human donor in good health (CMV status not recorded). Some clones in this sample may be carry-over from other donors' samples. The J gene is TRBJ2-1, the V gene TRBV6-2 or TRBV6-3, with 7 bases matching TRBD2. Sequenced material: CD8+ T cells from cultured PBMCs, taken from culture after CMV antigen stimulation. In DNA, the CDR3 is TGTGCCAGCAGTTACGCGCGGGGGTGGTACAATGAGCAGTTCTTC. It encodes CASSYARGWYNEQFF.